This T cell receptor (beta chain) was found in a study of response to subunit inactivated influenza vaccine. Each CDR3 protein is one row after TCRdb ran MiXCR on the RT-PCR reads. This sample has about 780,000 distinct CDR3 sequences, with around 18% found just once. With respect to this clonotype: The antigen is unknown.

Study-wide results and caveats: The study's authors posited that every seasonal influenza vaccination enlists few new T cells.

The ends lost 0 bases at V and 8 bases at J; junction bases unmatched: 6. The germline CDR1 and CDR2 sequences are MNHEY and SMNVEV (reference sequence). The CDR3 is 15 amino acids. The TCR originated in a man between 45 and 60 years old who received an inactivated influenza vaccine. The chain is built from TRBV27 and TRBJ2-1, with TRBD1 identical over 8 bases. The material was PBMCs from blood, obtained more than 4 days after vaccination. This CDR3 reads CASSLSTGVWDEQFF. The CDR3 coding sequence is TGTGCCAGCAGTTTATCGACAGGGGTTTGGGATGAGCAGTTCTTC.